This is a list of T cell receptor beta chains from one sample in a study of blood T cell repertoires in COVID-19. Sequencing was performed with immunoSEQ multiplex PCR; in TCRdb, only in-frame clones are kept and a portion is missing. The data contain about 230,000 clones, roughly 84% of them seen just once; the ten biggest clones take up 0.85% to 1%. Sequenced: peripheral blood. The origin of the receptors is a man aged 40-49 years with acute or convalescent COVID-19. Each CDR3 is given with its conserved first and last residue. D genes are given only for firm matches. Clone size appears in some rows only: once, few, many, or a class for an expanded clone.

>.|TRBJ2-2|TRBV2|.
TGTGCCAGCACACAGGGTAGGAACATGAACAGCGGGGAGCTGTTTTTT
CASTQGRNMNSGELFF
>.|TRBJ2-7|TRBV10-3|TRBD2
TGTGCCATCAGCCGACTAGCGGGCTCCTACGAGCAGTACTTC
CAISRLAGSYEQYF
>.|TRBJ1-6|TRBV12-3/TRBV12-4|.
TGTGCCAGCAGTTTTACCGGGAACTCACCCCTCCACTTT
CASSFTGNSPLHF
>.|TRBJ2-3|TRBV14|.
TGTGCCAGCAGGAAACGGGCGGGGTCAGATACGCAGTATTTT
CASRKRAGSDTQYF
>.|TRBJ2-3|TRBV29-1|TRBD2
TGCAGCGTTCCGCTAGCGGGAGTCACAGATACGCAGTATTTT
CSVPLAGVTDTQYF
>.|TRBJ1-2|TRBV6-5|.
TGTGCCAGCAGTTACTATCGACAGGAAGGCTACACCTTC
CASSYYRQEGYTF
>.|TRBJ2-6|TRBV19|.
TGTGCCAGCGGGTCGTTCTCCTCTGGGGCCAACGTCCTGACTTTC
CASGSFSSGANVLTF
>.|TRBJ1-5|TRBV2|TRBD1
TGTGCCAGCACCGGGACAGGGTATCAGCCCCAGCATTTT
CASTGTGYQPQHF
>.|TRBJ2-7|TRBV5-6|.
TGTGCCAGCAGCTTAACAGGTTCGACGTCCCACGAGCAGTACTTC
CASSLTGSTSHEQYF
>.|TRBJ1-5|TRBV29-1|.
TGCAGCGTTACCGGGGGGGCTGGGAATCAGCCCCAGCATTTT
CSVTGGAGNQPQHF
>.|TRBJ2-3|TRBV5-4|.
TGTGCCAGCAGCTTGGGGGATTTAGGACAGTTCCCCATAGATACGCAGTATTTT
CASSLGDLGQFPIDTQYF
>few|TRBJ1-1|TRBV29-1|.
TGCAGCGTTGCAGGGCTAATGAACACTGAAGCTTTCTTT
CSVAGLMNTEAFF
>once|TRBJ1-1|TRBV28|TRBD1
TGTGCCAGCAGTTTTCGGAGGGCAGGGGGGACTGAAGCTTTCTTT
CASSFRRAGGTEAFF
>.|TRBJ2-2|TRBV10-3|.
TGTGCCATCAGGGGAGAGAACACCGGGGAGCTGTTTTTT
CAIRGENTGELFF
>.|TRBJ2-1|TRBV19|TRBD1
TGTGCCAGTCGGGACAGGGGGGTTGAGCAGTTCTTC
CASRDRGVEQFF
>.|TRBJ1-6|TRBV5-1|TRBD1
TGCGCCAGCAGCTTCCGGACAGGGGAAGGCTCACCCCTCCACTTT
CASSFRTGEGSPLHF
>.|TRBJ2-7|TRBV27|.
TGTGCCAGCAGGTCCCTGACTAGCTACGAGCAGTACTTC
CASRSLTSYEQYF
>.|TRBJ2-5|TRBV7-9|.
TGTGCCAGCAGCTTAGATGTCCTCGGGCAGGGCGGACAAGAGACCCAGTACTTC
CASSLDVLGQGGQETQYF
>few|TRBJ1-4|TRBV28|.
TGTGCCACTCAGTTGACAGTCTATGAAAAACTGTTTTTT
CATQLTVYEKLFF
>.|TRBJ1-4|TRBV5-4|.
TGTGCCAGCAGCGAAGGGGGGGGCGTCGGAAATGAAAAACTGTTTTTT
CASSEGGGVGNEKLFF
>.|TRBJ1-6|TRBV7-9|.
TGTGCCAGCAGCTTAGTCCGGGGGGATCCCAATTCACCCCTCCACTTT
CASSLVRGDPNSPLHF
>.|TRBJ1-2|TRBV7-9|.
TGTGCCAGCAGCCCCAACCTGCGAGGGCCTCCCCTCCATGGCTACACCTTC
CASSPNLRGPPLHGYTF
>.|TRBJ1-4|TRBV2|TRBD1
TGTGCCAGCAGTGAGGGACAGGGGTACGAAAAACTGTTTTTT
CASSEGQGYEKLFF
>once|TRBJ1-1|TRBV6-5|.
TGTGCCAGCAGTACCCCGGGAGGGAGCCAAGAAGCTTTCTTT
CASSTPGGSQEAFF
>.|TRBJ2-3|TRBV28|.
TGTGCCAGCAGCCTTTATACGCAGTATTTT
CASSLYTQYF
>.|TRBJ1-6|TRBV23-1|TRBD1
TGCGCCAGCAGCTGGGATATGGACAGGGATAATTCACCCCTCCACTTT
CASSWDMDRDNSPLHF
>few|TRBJ2-2|TRBV7-9|TRBD1
TGTGCCAGCAGCTTGGGACAGGAGAACACCGGGGAGCTGTTTTTT
CASSLGQENTGELFF
>once|TRBJ1-2|TRBV6-2/TRBV6-3|.
TGTGCCAGCAGCCTCGGGGGTAACTATGGCTACACCTTC
CASSLGGNYGYTF
>.|TRBJ2-3|TRBV11-1|TRBD2
TGTGCCAGCAGCTTACGGGGGGGCAGCACAGATACGCAGTATTTT
CASSLRGGSTDTQYF
>.|TRBJ1-5|TRBV6-6|.
TGTGCCAGCAGGCTAGACGACTATCAGCCCCAGCATTTT
CASRLDDYQPQHF
>.|TRBJ1-1|TRBV10-1|TRBD1
TGCGCCAGCAGTGAGTCGGTAGGGACAGGAACACGAGCTTTCTTT
CASSESVGTGTRAFF
>.|TRBJ2-7|TRBV6-5|TRBD2
TGTGCCAGCAGTCGTATAGCGGGTTCCTACGAGCAGTACTTC
CASSRIAGSYEQYF